This T cell receptor beta chain was sequenced for a study of shared clonotypes between healthy human individuals. Across the study: Three CD4 naive, three CD4 memory, two CD8 naive and one CD8 memory plate were used per donor. Study conclusions and caveats: In a handful of donors, around 5% of naive CD4 clonotypes appeared in common. Limitation of the genetic and exposure-history diversity represented came from the few donors.

For this clone: Antigen unknown.

The germline V gene encodes CDR1 SGHRS and CDR2 YFSETQ. CDR3 length: 13 residues. V lost 2 bases, J lost 8 bases, and 13 bases lay in between. The authors ran the assay at deep level. Generated by immunoSEQ multiplex PCR, the TCRdb table keeps only in-frame clones and is missing some. The sample has over a million clones; approximately 98.5% are singletons. The receptor was derived from a man younger than 45 in good health. Sequencing was carried out using naive CD4+ T cells sorted from blood. The subset is: CD45RA+ positively selected. This chain connects TRBV5-1 to TRBJ1-1; TRBD1 is a possible D gene (6 bases). The CDR3 spells CASSFDPGQEAFF. The CDR3 DNA reads TGCGCCAGCAGCTTTGACCCGGGACAAGAAGCTTTCTTT.